This T cell receptor (beta chain) was identified in a study of PD-1 blockade in classical Hodgkin lymphoma. Study-level information: It was nivolumab at 3 mg/kg, given intravenously every 2 weeks, that patients received. Overall study results and limits: TCR diversity at baseline was reported to be reduced in newly diagnosed patients relative to healthy donors. Lower baseline TCR diversity marked trial partial responders and progressors.

Each and every patient relapsed after autologous stem cell transplantation, and patients got differing brentuximab vedotin exposure. The CDR3 runs 11 residues. Deletions cut 4 bases from V and 5 bases from J, with 5 bases between. The germline CDR1 and CDR2 sequences are MNHEY and SMNVEV (reference sequence). This clone was recorded only once. Its target is unknown. Generated by immunoSEQ multiplex PCR, the TCRdb table keeps only in-frame clones and is missing some. This table has some 13,000 clones, approximately 79% appearing once. The TCR comes from a human donor with classical Hodgkin lymphoma. This chain joins TRBV27 and TRBJ1-2, with D hard to call. This specimen consisted of peripheral blood mononuclear cells (PBMCs), obtained at baseline. CDR3 nucleotides: TGTGCCAGCAGTTCGGGGTATGGCTACACCTTC. Residues: CASSSGYGYTF.